The entry that follows covers one TCR beta chain sequence. Its antigen is not identified. These data are taken from a study of T cell responses to AZD1222 COVID-19 vaccine. General study points: Targets within unmutated variant regions were reportedly found for nearly half of spike-specific TCRs. Most donors were white British and more were female, and clonal diversity was possibly underestimated. Only five to seven AZD1222 recipients tested seropositive at baseline.

Produced via immunoSEQ multiplex PCR; TCRdb's table is partial and in-frame only. This table has some 200,000 clones, approximately 93% appearing once. Analysis merged second doses at about 4 or about 12 weeks. Here the sequenced sample was peripheral blood, taken 28 days after the second AZD1222 dose. The receptor's source is an adult who received the AZD1222 COVID-19 vaccine.

Here the CDR3 reads CSASSGGYTYTQYF. For the CDR3, the DNA is TGCAGTGCAAGTAGCGGGGGGTACACGTATACGCAGTATTTT. V usage is TRBV20-1 and J usage is TRBJ2-3; 10 bases map to TRBD2. V shed 6 bases and J 7 bases; nucleotides not matched to a gene: 10. The length of the CDR3 is 14 residues. Looked up from germline, CDR1 is DFQATT and CDR2 is SNEGSKA (reference sequence).